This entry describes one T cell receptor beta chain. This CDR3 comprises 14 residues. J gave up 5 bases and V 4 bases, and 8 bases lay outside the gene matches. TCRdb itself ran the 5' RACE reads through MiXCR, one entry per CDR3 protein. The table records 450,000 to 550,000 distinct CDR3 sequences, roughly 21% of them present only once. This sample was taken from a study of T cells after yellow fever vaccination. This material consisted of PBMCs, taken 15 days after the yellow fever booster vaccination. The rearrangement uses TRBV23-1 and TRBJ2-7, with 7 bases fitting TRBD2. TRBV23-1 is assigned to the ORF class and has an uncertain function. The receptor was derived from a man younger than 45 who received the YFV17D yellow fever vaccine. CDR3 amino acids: CASSPGRERNEQYF. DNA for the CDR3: TGCGCCAGCAGTCCGGGGCGGGAGAGGAACGAGCAGTACTTC.